Listed here are 20 T cell receptor beta chains from one sample, sequenced in a study of T-cell reconstitution after alpha-beta-depleted transplantation in children. Preparing the TCRbeta library involved the use of unique molecular identifiers. MiXCR was run by TCRdb on the PCR reads, yielding one entry per CDR3 protein. In the table there are 150,000 to 200,000 distinct CDR3 sequences, roughly 6.3% of which are singletons. The source material was PBMCs, sampled before TCRalphabeta/CD19-depleted stem cell transplant. The receptors were sampled from a girl under three years old with combined immunodeficiency, due to receive a stem cell transplant.

This clonotype has a count of ten or more. The CDR3 coding sequence is TGTGCCAGCAGCATAGGGACCGTGGGGGAAAACATTCAGTACTTC. It yields the protein CASSIGTVGENIQYF. The genes are TRBV5-5 and TRBJ2-4; D might be TRBD1 or TRBD2, each matching 5 bases. The V and J ends lost 4 bases and 5 bases respectively, with 16 bases between them. Germline CDR1 reads SGHKS; CDR2 reads YYEKEE (reference sequence). CDR3 length: 15 amino acids.

This clonotype has a count of ten or more. The rearrangement links TRBV7-2 to TRBJ1-3, with D perhaps matching TRBD1 (6 bases). Trimming cost V 3 bases and J 8 bases, with 14 bases left between them. The CDR3 has 14 amino acids. The germline gives CDR1 SGHTA, CDR2 FQGNSA. This CDR3 is CASSFDPTGYTIYF. The CDR3 region has the DNA TGTGCCAGCAGCTTCGACCCCACAGGGTACACCATATATTTT. The whole variable domain, filled in from reference TRBV7-2 and TRBJ1-3, reads GAGVSQSPSNKVTEKGKDVELRCDPISGHTALYWYRQSLGQGLEFLIYFQGNSAPDKSGLPSDRFSAERTGGSVSTLTIQRTQQEDSAVYLCASSFDPTGYTIYFGEGSWLTVV.

This clonotype occurred many times. V usage is TRBV7-9 and J usage is TRBJ2-7; 8 nucleotides match TRBD2. The trim removed 6 bases at V and 2 bases at J, leaving 6 bases unmatched. Germline-derived CDR1 and CDR2 are SEHNR and FQNEAQ (reference sequence). The CDR3 contains 14 residues. CDR3 amino acids: CASRVSGSTYEQYF. Written as DNA, the CDR3 is TGTGCCAGCAGGGTAAGCGGGAGTACCTACGAGCAGTACTTC.

Many counts were recorded for this clonotype. The chain has TRBV6-5 and TRBJ2-3; D not certain. CDR1 is MNHEY and CDR2 is SVGAGI in the germline V gene. The germline V and J ends were trimmed by 2 bases and 6 bases, with 9 bases remaining between them. The CDR3 runs 13 residues. The CDR3: CASSYGPVDTQYF. DNA of the CDR3: TGTGCCAGCAGTTACGGCCCGGTTGATACGCAGTATTTT.

This clonotype appeared many times. The rearrangement joins TRBV5-1 to TRBJ2-1, with 7 bases matching TRBD2. Trimming cost V 1 base and J 5 bases; bases outside gene matches: 9. The CDR3 length is 16 residues. Per the germline V gene, CDR1 is SGHRS and CDR2 is YFSETQ. CDR3 residues: CASSLRLADGHNEQFF. CDR3 nucleotides: TGCGCCAGCAGCTTGCGGCTAGCGGACGGTCACAATGAGCAGTTCTTC.

This clonotype was recorded at least ten times. The DNA of the CDR3 is TGCAGTGCTAGAGATAGGGCAGGGTCCACAGATACGCAGTATTTT. It translates to CSARDRAGSTDTQYF. V gene TRBV20-1 combines with J gene TRBJ2-3; a weak D match, TRBD1 (5 bases). V was shortened by 0 bases and J by 2 bases, with 12 bases between the two germline ends. CDR1 and CDR2 (germline): DFQATT, SNEGSKA (reference sequence). This CDR3 comprises 15 residues.

This clonotype has a count of ten or more. This chain connects TRBV25-1 to TRBJ2-1; tentatively, D is TRBD2 (7 bases). Germline V gene data show CDR1 as MGHDK and CDR2 as SYGVNS. The CDR3 contains 17 residues. V lost 1 base to trimming and J lost 2 bases, with 15 bases between them. CDR3 sequence (DNA): TGTGCCAGCAGTGAATGGGGGGGGCAGGTACCCTACAATGAGCAGTTCTTC. It is translated as CASSEWGGQVPYNEQFF.

This clonotype was observed at least ten times. V usage is TRBV10-3 and J usage is TRBJ1-5; no reliable D call. Trimming stripped 8 bases from V and 1 base from J, with 12 bases between. Germline V gene data show CDR1 as ENHRY and CDR2 as SYGVKD. The length of the CDR3 is 14 residues. Written as DNA, the CDR3 is TGTGCCATCGGAAGTTTGGGAAGCAATCAGCCCCAGCATTTT. As protein: CAIGSLGSNQPQHF.

This clonotype was seen repeatedly, ten times or more. This chain joins TRBV4-1 and TRBJ2-7; D is unclear. Germline assignment: CDR1 MGHRA and CDR2 YSYEKL. This CDR3 is built from 13 residues. Deletions cut 0 bases from V and 7 bases from J, with 10 bases between. The CDR3 sequence is CASSQDSIWEQYF. The CDR3 DNA sequence: TGCGCCAGCAGCCAAGACTCTATTTGGGAGCAGTACTTC.

This clonotype showed up many times. The rearrangement uses TRBV12-3 or TRBV12-4 and TRBJ2-5; maybe TRBD2 (5 bases). The CDR3 runs to 13 residues. V dropped 6 bases and J dropped 5 bases, with 13 bases sitting between them. In DNA form, the CDR3 reads TGTGCCAGCAGCCCTGGAGGAAGGGAGACCCAGTACTTC. It translates to CASSPGGRETQYF.

This clonotype was counted many times. The genes are TRBV5-1 and TRBJ2-7; D gene uncertain. The CDR3 extends over 13 amino acids. The germline CDR1 and CDR2 sequences are SGHRS and YFSETQ. The V end lost 2 bases, the J end lost 2 bases, and 8 bases lay between the germline ends. The CDR3 region has the DNA TGCGCCAGCAGCTTAGAAAAGGCCTACGAGCAGTACTTC. Its translation: CASSLEKAYEQYF.

This clonotype showed up many times. The chain uses TRBV29-1 and TRBJ2-1; D is unresolved. Germline CDR1 reads SQVTM; CDR2 reads ANQGSEA. Trimming shortened V by 7 bases and J by 2 bases, and 12 bases separated the two germline ends. The CDR3 length is 13 residues. The CDR3 protein is CSAAPRTYNEQFF. The CDR3 DNA reads TGCAGCGCTGCTCCTCGGACCTACAATGAGCAGTTCTTC.

The chain couples TRBV5-1 to TRBJ1-1; D is unclear. The V end lost 4 bases, the J end lost 1 base, and 14 bases lay between the germline ends. CDR1 is SGHRS, CDR2 YFSETQ, per germline. CDR3 length equals 15 residues. CDR3 bases: TGCGCCAGCAGCCTTGGCATTCTTGGGAACACTGAAGCTTTCTTT. Translation gives CASSLGILGNTEAFF. The full variable domain, in which reference TRBV5-1 and TRBJ1-1 provide the parts outside the CDR3, is KAGVTQTPRYLIKTRGQQVTLSCSPISGHRSVSWYQQTPGQGLQFLFEYFSETQRNKGNFPGRFSGRQFSNSRSEMNVSTLELGDSALYLCASSLGILGNTEAFFGQGTRLTVV.

The sample holds many counts of this clonotype. V and J are TRBV5-5 and TRBJ2-5; TRBD1 matches 10 bases. CDR3 length: 15 amino acids. Germline V CDR1 and CDR2: SGHKS, YYEKEE (reference sequence). Germline trimming cut 2 bases from V and 5 bases from J; bases unmatched to any gene: 6. The CDR3, as DNA: TGTGCCAGCAGCTTCTACCGGGACAGGGGTGAGACCCAGTACTTC. Translating it yields CASSFYRDRGETQYF.

This clonotype was picked up many times. This chain links TRBV7-2 with TRBJ2-5, with D possibly being TRBD1 or TRBD2 (5 bases each). Trimming removed 3 bases from V and 0 bases from J, with 14 bases in between. From germline, CDR1 is SGHTA and CDR2 FQGNSA. The CDR3 totals 16 residues. CDR3 loop: CASSFGAGVYQETQYF. The CDR3 nucleotides are TGTGCCAGCAGCTTCGGGGCAGGAGTTTACCAAGAGACCCAGTACTTC.

This clonotype was found many times. V and J are TRBV29-1 and TRBJ1-2, with D unresolved. The CDR3 totals 11 residues. Per the germline V gene, CDR1 is SQVTM and CDR2 is ANQGSEA. V shed 6 bases and J shed 6 bases, with 11 bases lying between them. CDR3 DNA sequence: TGCAGCGTAATATCAGACCATGGCTACACCTTC. Its protein product is CSVISDHGYTF.

V gene TRBV7-9 combines with J gene TRBJ2-2; a possible D gene is TRBD2 (5 bases). V was shortened by 5 bases and J by 0 bases, with 10 bases between the two germline ends. CDR1 is SEHNR and CDR2 is FQNEAQ in the germline V gene (reference sequence). This CDR3 region has 15 residues. CDR3 amino acids: CASSPRTPNTGELFF. CDR3 sequence (DNA): TGTGCCAGCAGCCCTAGGACTCCGAACACCGGGGAGCTGTTTTTT.

As regards this clonotype: A read error is possible here, since a much larger clone lies one base away. The rearrangement links TRBV20-1 to TRBJ1-5; 7 bases align to TRBD1. CDR1 is DFQATT and CDR2 is SNEGSKA in the germline V gene (reference sequence). CDR3 size: 13 residues. The CDR3 protein is CTAQGDSNQPQHF. The CDR3 region has the DNA TGCACTGCCCAGGGGGACAGCAATCAGCCCCAGCATTTT.

At least ten counts were recorded for this clonotype. The rearrangement uses TRBV20-1 and TRBJ2-1, with TRBD2 matching over 8 bases. V shed 3 bases, J shed 7 bases, and the junction held 2 bases outside the gene matches. CDR1 is DFQATT, CDR2 SNEGSKA, per germline (reference sequence). The CDR3 runs to 12 residues. CDR3 in amino acids: CSASGRANEQFF. The CDR3, as DNA: TGCAGTGCTAGCGGGAGGGCTAATGAGCAGTTCTTC.

This clonotype has at least ten counts. This sequence joins TRBV12-3 or TRBV12-4 and TRBJ1-2, with D possibly matching TRBD1 (5 bases). CDR3 size: 17 residues. Trimming took 4 bases from V and 7 from J, leaving 25 bases between them. The CDR3 loop reads CASSSPGGLVGARGYTF. CDR3 sequence (DNA): TGTGCCAGCAGTTCCCCGGGGGGACTAGTAGGGGCTCGTGGCTACACCTTC.